The 16 T cell receptor beta chains listed next were all sequenced from one sample in a study of patients and donors after allogeneic stem cell transplantation. MiXCR was run by TCRdb on the RT-PCR reads, yielding one entry per CDR3 protein. The repertoire holds around 240,000 distinct CDR3 sequences, with roughly 15% as singletons. The specimen was blood, either unsorted or a sorted T cell fraction (not recorded which). Receptors originate from a human donor who was either an allogeneic HSCT recipient or a stem cell or donor lymphocyte infusion donor (not recorded which). It is not recorded whose cells these are; they may come from a transplant donor.

V gene TRBV7-2 combines with J gene TRBJ2-3, with 11 bases aligning to TRBD2. The germline V gene encodes CDR1 SGHTA and CDR2 FQGNSA. Unmatched junction bases numbered 12, after V lost 11 bases and J lost 5 bases. The CDR3 loop spans 15 amino acids. The CDR3 coding sequence is TGTGCCGGGCACGCTAGCGGGGGGCGTGGAGATACGCAGTATTTT. This translates into CAGHASGGRGDTQYF.

V gene TRBV18 combines with J gene TRBJ2-7, with D hard to call. V shed 3 bases and J shed 0 bases, with 15 bases lying between them. CDR3 length equals 16 residues. Germline CDR1 is KGHSH and CDR2 is LQKENI. CDR3: CASSPEQGSYSYEQYF. CDR3 DNA sequence: TGTGCCAGCTCACCTGAACAAGGGTCCTACTCCTACGAGCAGTACTTC.

This clonotype showed up just a few times. This chain connects TRBV7-3 to TRBJ2-3; 9 nucleotides align to TRBD1. The CDR3 runs to 15 residues. The V segment lost 3 bases and the J segment 3 bases; nucleotides outside the gene matches: 4. The V gene's germline CDR1 is SGHTA and CDR2 FQGTGA. CDR3 sequence reads: CASSFGDRATDTQYF. As DNA, the CDR3 is TGTGCCAGCAGCTTCGGGGACAGGGCTACAGATACGCAGTATTTT.

The chain carries TRBV7-3 and TRBJ2-1; 9 nucleotides align to TRBD2. The J segment lost 6 bases and the V segment lost 0 bases, leaving 3 bases of the junction unmatched. There are 15 residues in the CDR3. The germline gives CDR1 SGHTA, CDR2 FQGTGA. The CDR3 DNA reads as TGTGCCAGCAGCTTAACCCTAGCGGGAAGCAATGAGCAGTTCTTC. Residues: CASSLTLAGSNEQFF.

V is TRBV20-1 and J is TRBJ1-1, with 7 bases matching TRBD1. This CDR3 comprises 15 residues. The J segment lost 8 bases and the V segment lost 0 bases, leaving 12 bases of the junction unmatched. Germline CDR1 and CDR2: DFQATT and SNEGSKA (reference sequence). The CDR3 sequence: CSARDQGTASDEAFF. The DNA for the CDR3 is TGCAGTGCTAGAGATCAGGGGACAGCTTCAGACGAAGCTTTCTTT.

V is TRBV12-5 and J is TRBJ2-2, with 8 bases matching TRBD2. Germline values: CDR1 LGHNT, CDR2 FRNRAP. The CDR3 has 15 residues. Trimming removed 5 bases from V and 5 bases from J; junction bases left unmatched: 7. CDR3 loop: CASGTPGLVTGELFF. CDR3 bases: TGTGCTAGTGGTACTCCGGGACTAGTAACCGGGGAGCTGTTTTTT.

The chain is built from TRBV14 and TRBJ2-1, with 7 bases lining up with TRBD2. The V gene's germline CDR1 is SGHDN and CDR2 FVKESK. The CDR3 extends over 16 amino acids. With V trimmed by 4 bases and J by 2 bases, 8 bases remained unmatched. Here the CDR3 DNA reads TGTGCCAGCAGCCTTGGGGCGGGAGCGGCCTACAATGAGCAGTTCTTC. As protein: CASSLGAGAAYNEQFF.

This clonotype showed up just a few times. The J gene is TRBJ2-7, the V gene TRBV7-9; tentatively, D is TRBD2 (5 bases). CDR1 and CDR2 (germline): SEHNR, FQNEAQ (reference sequence). V gave up 1 base and J gave up 2 bases, with 9 bases separating them. The CDR3 covers 14 residues. This CDR3 reads CASSLGEGTYEQYF. The CDR3 region has the DNA TGTGCCAGCAGCTTAGGTGAGGGTACCTACGAGCAGTACTTC.

This clonotype was detected ten times or more. This chain links TRBV4-1 with TRBJ2-4; D perhaps matches TRBD2 (6 bases). Trimming removed 4 bases from V and 8 bases from J, with 9 bases in between. The CDR3 extends over 12 amino acids. Germline assignment: CDR1 MGHRA and CDR2 YSYEKL. The CDR3, as DNA: TGCGCCAGCAGCCCCCCGGGGGACATTCAGTACTTC. This gives the protein CASSPPGDIQYF.

This clonotype turned up a few times. The chain combines TRBV11-2 with TRBJ2-3; TRBD2 might be the D (6 bases). The germline V gene encodes CDR1 SGHAT and CDR2 FQNNGV. Trimming pared 1 base from V and 2 bases from J, leaving 22 bases between. There are 19 residues in the CDR3. The CDR3 coding sequence is TGTGCCAGCAGCTTAGGCCTCCCGCTCGCGGGGCGCGCCACAGATACGCAGTATTTT. Amino acid sequence: CASSLGLPLAGRATDTQYF.

The chain couples TRBV28 to TRBJ2-3, with D perhaps matching TRBD1 (6 bases). CDR1 MDHEN and CDR2 SYDVKM come from the germline V gene. The length of the CDR3 is 14 residues. V was cut by 5 bases and J by 2 bases, with 11 bases left in between. In DNA form, the CDR3 reads TGTGCCAGCAGTGGACAGACCCTCACAGATACGCAGTATTTT. As protein: CASSGQTLTDTQYF.

This chain joins TRBV20-1 and TRBJ1-6, with a weak D call TRBD1 (5 bases). The V end lost 3 bases, the J end lost 4 bases, and 10 bases lay between the germline ends. Germline CDR1 DFQATT, CDR2 SNEGSKA (reference sequence). The CDR3 is 14 residues long. In DNA form, the CDR3 reads TGCAGTGCTAGGACAGACGAATATAATTCACCCCTCCACTTT. Its protein is CSARTDEYNSPLHF.

The chain links TRBV5-1 to TRBJ2-7, with a tentative D call TRBD2 (6 bases). V shed 3 bases and J shed 7 bases, with 17 bases lying between them. Per germline, CDR1 SGHRS and CDR2 YFSETQ. CDR3 size: 14 residues. The CDR3 DNA reads as TGCGCCAGCAGCTCGACGACTAGAGTGGGAGAGCAGTACTTC. Encoded protein: CASSSTTRVGEQYF.

A few counts support this clonotype. The chain links TRBV11-2 to TRBJ2-5, with no clear D. Germline V gene data show CDR1 as SGHAT and CDR2 as FQNNGV. V was cut by 1 base and J by 6 bases, with 18 bases left in between. This CDR3 is 16 amino acids long. The CDR3 spells CASSLGLQIRRQTQYF. The CDR3 nucleotides are TGTGCCAGCAGCTTAGGATTACAGATACGCCGTCAGACCCAGTACTTC.

The chain combines TRBV5-1 with TRBJ2-3; 11 bases are shared with TRBD2. Germline values: CDR1 SGHRS, CDR2 YFSETQ. V shed 4 bases, J shed 0 bases, and the junction held 4 bases outside the gene matches. The CDR3 covers 16 residues. The CDR3 spells CASSPRTSGSTDTQYF. The CDR3 region has the DNA TGCGCCAGCAGCCCCCGGACTAGCGGGAGCACAGATACGCAGTATTTT.

The chain combines TRBV20-1 with TRBJ1-3; D might be TRBD1 (5 bases). Germline V gives CDR1 DFQATT, CDR2 SNEGSKA (reference sequence). The V gene lost 6 bases and the J gene lost 0 bases, with 12 bases spanning the gap. The CDR3 has 14 amino acids. CDR3 in amino acids: CSASDGHSGNTIYF. CDR3 in DNA: TGCAGTGCCTCCGACGGACACTCTGGAAACACCATATATTTT.